One and the same sample provided the 19 T cell receptor beta chains below, sequenced in a study of graft-versus-host responses after intestinal transplantation. These receptors' targets are unknown. The data were produced by immunoSEQ multiplex PCR, yet TCRdb's version contains in-frame clones alone and is incomplete. The sample has 65,000 to 90,000 clones; 85% to 95% are singletons. Sequenced here: unstimulated CD8+ T cells sorted from spleen or lymph node cells, sampled before transplant. Receptors originate from a human donor who was the organ donor for an intestinal transplant.

There are a few counts of this clone. V and J are TRBV6-5 and TRBJ1-1; D may be TRBD1 (6 bases). CDR1 MNHEY and CDR2 SVGAGI come from the germline V gene. CDR3 size: 12 residues. V lost 4 bases and J lost 7, with 10 bases in between. CDR3 amino acids: CASSSGVGEAFF. The CDR3, as DNA: TGTGCCAGCAGTTCAGGGGTGGGTGAAGCTTTCTTT.

This clone was detected a few times. V usage is TRBV19 and J usage is TRBJ2-7, with D possibly matching TRBD2 (5 bases). Germline loops: CDR1 LNHDA, CDR2 SQIVND (reference sequence). V was cut by 5 bases and J by 0 bases, with 8 bases left in between. CDR3 length: 13 residues. In DNA, the CDR3 is TGTGCCAGTAGTGCGGGCCCCTCCTACGAGCAGTACTTC. It is translated as CASSAGPSYEQYF.

The V call is TRBV4-1, the J call TRBJ1-6; a possible D gene is TRBD1 (6 bases). V lost 4 bases and J lost 9, with 10 bases in between. This CDR3 region has 13 residues. Per the germline V gene, CDR1 is MGHRA and CDR2 is YSYEKL. The CDR3 sequence: CASSPSRGSPLHF. The DNA for the CDR3 is TGCGCCAGCAGCCCGTCCAGGGGTTCACCCCTCCACTTT.

This clone was seen a handful of times. The chain links TRBV12-2 to TRBJ1-2; whether TRBD1, the table's D call, matches the DNA was not checked. TRBV12-2 is recorded as a pseudogene. The CDR3 totals 14 residues. CDR3 protein: CASRLDRRGKGYTF. Here the CDR3 DNA reads TGTGCAAGTCGCTTAGATCGCAGGGGGAAGGGCTACACCTTC.

The rearrangement joins TRBV7-2 to TRBJ1-5, with D maybe TRBD1 (5 bases). Per the germline V gene, CDR1 is SGHTA and CDR2 is FQGNSA. The CDR3 is made up of 15 amino acids. The germline V and J ends were trimmed by 0 bases and 7 bases, with 13 bases remaining between them. As DNA, the CDR3 is TGTGCCAGCAGCTTAGCGGGGGGTGCTGACCAGCCCCAGCATTTT. It encodes CASSLAGGADQPQHF.

The chain has TRBV19 and TRBJ1-1; D perhaps matches TRBD1 (5 bases). With 5 bases removed from V and 5 bases from J, the gap between germline ends came to 15 bases. CDR1 and CDR2 (germline): LNHDA, SQIVND (reference sequence). The length of the CDR3 is 14 residues. The CDR3 coding sequence is TGTGCCAGTAGTCCCTTCGCTCGGGGGACTGAAGCTTTCTTT. This sequence encodes CASSPFARGTEAFF.

As to this clone: One end of the junction is discordant with germline, which a read error may explain. The chain has TRBV2 and TRBJ2-7; 7 nucleotides agree with TRBD1. The germline CDR1 and CDR2 sequences are SNHLY and FYNNEI. This CDR3 has 11 amino acids. The CDR3 loop reads CASRGRTGEGF. CDR3 in DNA: TGTGCCAGCAGGGGACGGACAGGCGAGGGGTTC.

V gene TRBV7-6 combines with J gene TRBJ1-1; D possibly corresponds to TRBD1 (6 bases). Germline CDR1 reads SGHVS; CDR2 reads FNYEAQ. The CDR3 covers 16 residues. Deletions cut 1 base from V and 0 bases from J, with 12 bases between. CDR3 DNA: TGTGCCAGCAGCTTAGTGAAGGGGGGGATGAACACTGAAGCTTTCTTT. Translation gives CASSLVKGGMNTEAFF. The entire variable domain, with the rest obtained from reference TRBV7-6 and TRBJ1-1, is as follows: GAGVSQSPRYKVTKRGQDVALRCDPISGHVSLYWYRQALGQGPEFLTYFNYEAQQDKSGLPNDRFSAERPEGSISTLTIQRTEQRDSAMYRCASSLVKGGMNTEAFFGQGTRLTVV.

The chain uses TRBV29-1 and TRBJ2-1; D perhaps matches TRBD2 (6 bases). V was trimmed by 1 base and J by 4 bases, leaving 17 bases between them. CDR1 and CDR2 from the germline V gene are SQVTM and ANQGSEA. This CDR3 region has 16 residues. For the CDR3, the DNA is TGCAGCGTTGAAGGTAGCGGCCCTACTCCTTACAATGAGCAGTTCTTC. Protein product: CSVEGSGPTPYNEQFF.

V gene TRBV5-6 combines with J gene TRBJ2-7; 8 bases fit TRBD1. Germline CDR1 is SGHDT and CDR2 is YYEEEE. The V and J ends lost 4 bases and 3 bases, in that order; junction bases with no gene match: 3. The CDR3 totals 13 residues. CDR3 DNA: TGTGCCAGCAGCCAGGGACAGGTCTACGAGCAGTACTTC. As protein: CASSQGQVYEQYF.

The chain employs TRBV10-1 and TRBJ2-5; D is possibly TRBD2 (5 bases). With the DNA end fitting TRBJ2-7 better, the J assignment may be wrong. The CDR3 runs to 14 residues. Looked up from germline, CDR1 is WNHNN and CDR2 is SYGVQD (reference sequence). As DNA, the CDR3 is TGCGCCAGCAGTAGGCGGGCGCCTGGATACGAGCAGTACTTC. Its translation: CASSRRAPGYEQYF.

The rearrangement joins TRBV10-1 to TRBJ2-7; D possibly corresponds to TRBD1 (5 bases). Per the germline V gene, CDR1 is WNHNN and CDR2 is SYGVQD (reference sequence). The CDR3 runs to 15 residues. V lost 3 bases and J lost 2, with 14 bases in between. The CDR3 coding sequence is TGCGCCAGCAGTGAAAGGACACCCCTCGCCTACGAGCAGTACTTC. This sequence encodes CASSERTPLAYEQYF.

The V and J genes are TRBV5-1 and TRBJ2-5, with 7 positions matching TRBD2. CDR1 and CDR2 from the germline V gene are SGHRS and YFSETQ. V was clipped by 0 bases and J by 1 base; unmatched bases: 3. The CDR3 is 15 residues long. The chain's CDR3 is CASSLAGGGQETQYF. CDR3 sequence (DNA): TGCGCCAGCAGCTTGGCCGGCGGGGGCCAAGAGACCCAGTACTTC.

This chain joins TRBV27 and TRBJ2-7, with 7 positions matching TRBD1. This CDR3 contains 15 residues. From germline, CDR1 is MNHEY and CDR2 SMNVEV (reference sequence). The J segment lost 0 bases and the V segment lost 1 base, leaving 3 bases of the junction unmatched. The CDR3 protein is CASSLYRDSSYEQYF. CDR3 coding DNA: TGTGCCAGCAGTTTATATAGGGACAGCTCCTACGAGCAGTACTTC.

The V and J genes are TRBV7-2 and TRBJ2-7; 9 bases agree with TRBD1. The CDR3 contains 15 residues. V dropped 1 base and J dropped 5; count of bases not matched to a gene: 6. CDR1 SGHTA and CDR2 FQGNSA come from the germline V gene. In DNA, the CDR3 is TGTGCCAGCAGCTTAGAGGACAGGGGTCCCCACGAGCAGTACTTC. Amino acid sequence: CASSLEDRGPHEQYF.

The CDR3 spells CASSQGRFILGSPLHF. DNA for the CDR3: TGCGCCAGCAGCCAAGGCAGGTTTATTTTGGGTTCACCCCTCCACTTT. The V and J genes are TRBV4-3 and TRBJ1-6; no clear D gene. V lost 1 base and J lost 9, with 16 bases in between. The germline V gene encodes CDR1 LGHNA and CDR2 YSLEER. The CDR3 has 16 amino acids.

This sequence joins TRBV11-2 and TRBJ2-7, with a possible D match to TRBD2 (5 bases). Germline CDR1 is SGHAT and CDR2 is FQNNGV. V shed 4 bases and J shed 3 bases, with 16 bases lying between them. This CDR3 comprises 15 residues. CDR3 DNA sequence: TGTGCCAGCAGCTCTTCGACCGAACTAGGCTACGAGCAGTACTTC. It translates to CASSSSTELGYEQYF. Full variable domain (outside the CDR3, taken from reference TRBV11-2 and TRBJ2-7): EAGVAQSPRYKIIEKRQSVAFWCNPISGHATLYWYQQILGQGPKLLIQFQNNGVVDDSQLPKDRFSAERLKGVDSTLKIQPAKLEDSAVYLCASSSSTELGYEQYFGPGTRLTVT.

This rearrangement joins TRBV5-4 to TRBJ1-6; possibly TRBD1 for D (5 bases). V was clipped by 3 bases and J by 0 bases, with 10 bases between them. The germline CDR1 and CDR2 sequences are SGHNT and YYREEE (reference sequence). The CDR3 totals 16 residues. The CDR3 bases are TGTGCCAGCAGCTCTGGGGGGAGCTCCTATAATTCACCCCTCCACTTT. This encodes CASSSGGSSYNSPLHF.

The chain employs TRBV5-6 and TRBJ2-3; D perhaps matches TRBD2 (5 bases). This CDR3 spans 14 amino acids. Per the germline V gene, CDR1 is SGHDT and CDR2 is YYEEEE. V was cut by 4 bases and J by 14 bases, with 23 bases left in between. The chain's CDR3 is CASSRPGTQLPRYF. CDR3 sequence (DNA): TGTGCCAGCAGCCGGCCGGGAACCCAGCTTCCCAGGTATTTT.